This T cell receptor beta chain was sequenced in a study of blood T cell repertoires in COVID-19. Study as a whole: Samples came from the United States, Italy and Spain, spanning acute and convalescent COVID-19. T cells, B-cell-depleted T cells, or PBMCs provided the cDNA or gDNA that served as material.

The table came from immunoSEQ multiplex PCR; TCRdb's copy has only in-frame clones and leaves some out. The sample records about 430,000 clones, approximately 90% being singletons. Participants were aged about 18 to 95 years, lived in over 20 US areas, and enrolled virtually. Participants classified as exposed had met a COVID-19 case within 2 weeks before study entry. Trimming removed 3 bases from V and 5 bases from J, with 9 bases in between. The CDR3 covers 13 residues. CDR1 is SGDLS and CDR2 is YYNGEE in the germline V gene. The V gene is TRBV9, the J gene TRBJ2-1; tentatively, D is TRBD2 (5 bases). The source is a woman between 18 and 29 years old who had been exposed to COVID-19. The sample consisted of PBMCs or T cells enriched from blood (not recorded which). The CDR3 region is CASSELVNNEQFF. CDR3 bases: TGTGCCAGCAGCGAACTAGTTAACAATGAGCAGTTCTTC.